Shown below are 14 T cell receptor beta chains from a single sample sequenced in a study of OX40 agonist ivuxolimab in advanced cancers. Measured with immunoSEQ multiplex PCR; TCRdb has only the in-frame clones, and not every one. The sample shows about 28,000 clones, 70% to 90% of them seen only once. The specimen was CD4+ or CD8+ T cells sorted from blood, collected in a trial of the OX40 agonist ivuxolimab. These receptors were obtained from an adult with an advanced solid tumor such as melanoma, head and neck, liver or kidney cancer.

The J gene is TRBJ2-7, the V gene TRBV21-1. TRBV21-1 is noted as a pseudogene. There are 14 residues in the CDR3. The CDR3 loop reads CASSLWFCDGEQYF. DNA of the CDR3: TGTGCCAGCAGCCTATGGTTTTGTGACGGCGAGCAGTACTTC.

This sequence joins TRBV19 and TRBJ2-5; D tentatively fits TRBD1 or TRBD2 (5 bases each). V was pared by 5 bases and J by 4 bases, with 23 bases between. Germline CDR1 LNHDA, CDR2 SQIVND (reference sequence). CDR3 length: 17 amino acids. The CDR3 DNA follows: TGTGCCAGTAGTCTATCTCCCGGGACCTTCGAGGGAGAGACCCAGTACTTC. Amino acids: CASSLSPGTFEGETQYF.

The J gene is TRBJ2-7, the V gene TRBV6-5; 7 bases map to TRBD2. V dropped 4 bases and J dropped 4; count of bases not matched to a gene: 10. The germline gives CDR1 MNHEY, CDR2 SVGAGI. The CDR3 sequence is 15 residues long. CDR3 region: CASSSPPSGVYEQYF. CDR3 DNA sequence: TGTGCCAGCAGTTCCCCCCCCAGCGGGGTATACGAGCAGTACTTC.

This clone rates as medium-sized. This sequence joins TRBV6-5 and TRBJ1-5, with TRBD1 matching over 7 bases. Germline values: CDR1 MNHEY, CDR2 SVGAGI. The CDR3 loop spans 13 amino acids. After removal of 4 bases from V and 6 bases from J, the junction contained 3 bases not matched to a gene. The CDR3 sequence is CASSWTGGQPQHF. Written as DNA, the CDR3 is TGTGCCAGCAGTTGGACAGGAGGTCAGCCCCAGCATTTT.

The chain joins TRBV7-9 to TRBJ1-2, with a possible D match to TRBD1 (6 bases). This CDR3 spans 15 amino acids. Germline CDR1 is SEHNR and CDR2 is FQNEAQ (reference sequence). Trimming cost V 5 bases and J 5 bases, with 18 bases left between them. The CDR3 DNA reads TGTGCCAGCAGCGAAAGGACAGCCGGTAGATATGGCTACACCTTC. Its protein is CASSERTAGRYGYTF.

V usage is TRBV7-8 and J usage is TRBJ1-5, with D hard to call. Trimming pared 1 base from V and 0 bases from J, leaving 7 bases between. This CDR3 has 15 amino acids. Germline CDR1 is SGHVS and CDR2 is FQNEAQ. The CDR3 DNA reads TGTGCCAGCAGCTTAGATCGCACTAGCAATCAGCCCCAGCATTTT. This encodes CASSLDRTSNQPQHF. Complete variable domain (other parts from reference TRBV7-8 and TRBJ1-5): GAGVSQSPRYKVAKRGQDVALRCDPISGHVSLFWYQQALGQGPEFLTYFQNEAQLDKSGLPSDRFFAERPEGSVSTLKIQRTQQEDSAVYLCASSLDRTSNQPQHFGDGTRLSIL.

The V and J genes are TRBV2 and TRBJ2-1, with D possibly being TRBD1 (6 bases). Per germline, CDR1 SNHLY and CDR2 FYNNEI. CDR3 length: 10 residues. Trimming removed 8 bases at V and 10 bases at J, with 9 bases between. DNA for the CDR3: TGTGCCAGCCTCCAGGGGGAGCAGTTCTTC. Protein: CASLQGEQFF.

The CDR3 DNA reads TGTGCCAGCAGTTTAGGGGGACAGGGGGCCTTGGAGACCCAGTACTTC. Translating it yields CASSLGGQGALETQYF. The chain has TRBV28 and TRBJ2-5; 12 bases agree with TRBD1. CDR3 length: 16 amino acids. J lost 5 bases, V lost 2 bases, and 6 bases had no gene match. Germline lookup yields CDR1 MDHEN and CDR2 SYDVKM.

This clone was recorded once. J is TRBJ2-2 and V is TRBV11-2, with a possible D match to TRBD1 (5 bases). Trimming pared 5 bases from V and 1 base from J, leaving 14 bases between. CDR3 length equals 16 residues. Germline V CDR1 and CDR2: SGHAT, FQNNGV. CDR3 amino acids: CASSPRKTGNTGELFF. The CDR3 DNA reads TGTGCCAGCAGCCCCCGGAAAACAGGGAACACCGGGGAGCTGTTTTTT. The full variable domain, with the rest looked up from reference TRBV11-2 and TRBJ2-2, is EAGVAQSPRYKIIEKRQSVAFWCNPISGHATLYWYQQILGQGPKLLIQFQNNGVVDDSQLPKDRFSAERLKGVDSTLKIQPAKLEDSAVYLCASSPRKTGNTGELFFGEGSRLTVL.

The chain is built from TRBV5-6 and TRBJ1-3; D is unresolved. Germline loops: CDR1 SGHDT, CDR2 YYEEEE. Trimming shortened V by 0 bases and J by 1 base, and 8 bases separated the two germline ends. There are 15 residues in the CDR3. The CDR3: CASSLGGLSGNTIYF. In nucleotides, the CDR3 is TGTGCCAGCAGCTTGGGGGGATTATCTGGAAACACCATATATTTT.

The rearrangement links TRBV6-5 to TRBJ2-1; 13 bases agree with TRBD2. With V trimmed by 2 bases and J by 5 bases, 3 bases remained unmatched. CDR1 and CDR2 from the germline V gene are MNHEY and SVGAGI. This CDR3 contains 16 residues. CDR3 DNA sequence: TGTGCCAGCAGTTACCTCACTAGCGGGGGGGACAATGAGCAGTTCTTC. Its translation is CASSYLTSGGDNEQFF.

The chain links TRBV19 to TRBJ1-5; 10 bases are shared with TRBD1. The CDR3 has 15 residues. Germline V gene lookup returns CDR1 LNHDA and CDR2 SQIVND (reference sequence). J lost 3 bases, V lost 6 bases, and 5 bases had no gene match. The CDR3 spells CASSPTGGLNQPQHF. The CDR3 nucleotides read TGTGCCAGTAGCCCGACAGGGGGCCTCAATCAGCCCCAGCATTTT.

The CDR3 DNA follows: TGTGCCAGCACTCCCGGCAGCTACGAGCAGTACTTC. It yields the protein CASTPGSYEQYF. V and J are TRBV2 and TRBJ2-7; D uncertain. This CDR3 region has 12 residues. Germline CDR1 is SNHLY and CDR2 is FYNNEI. Trimming took off 7 bases at V and 3 bases at J, with 10 bases between the two ends.

The genes are TRBV4-1 and TRBJ1-1; D is unresolved. There are 14 residues in the CDR3. Germline V CDR1 and CDR2: MGHRA, YSYEKL. Trimming left V 4 bases short and J 10 bases short, with 19 bases between. CDR3: CASSPRPTEPPAFF. The CDR3 nucleotides read TGCGCCAGCAGCCCCCGACCGACCGAACCCCCAGCTTTCTTT.